This T cell receptor (beta chain) was recorded in a study of blood T cell repertoires in COVID-19 (dated by TCRdb to about 2020). Turning to the overall study: Collaborator samples came from the United States, Italy and Spain and covered acute and convalescent phases of COVID-19. The repertoires were made available in a free public database intended to serve as a resource for research on the immune response to SARS-CoV-2. Samples came from the ongoing ImmuneRACE study (first 160 participants) plus 1,254 subjects from 6 global collaborators. The dataset comprised deeply sampled blood TCRbeta repertoires from subjects exposed to, actively infected with, or recovered from COVID-19. The sample metadata nearly always contained a de-identified subject ID, COVID-19 status, age in years and sex. Where HLA class I and class II types were available, the types were taken from metadata supplied by the sample provider, not from assay-based typing. The material from the prospective study consisted of cDNA or gDNA derived from T cells, B-cell-depleted T cells, or PBMCs.

TCRbeta CDR3 regions were amplified from genomic DNA by means of the immunoSEQ Assay, a bias-controlled multiplex PCR. On the authors' methods: Nucleated cell counts per sample were estimated from amplification of reference gene primers within the assay. To quantify the absolute abundance of each unique TCRbeta CDR3 rearrangement, sequence reads were collapsed and filtered. Productive Simpson clonality was computed per sample as the square root of Simpson's diversity index over productive rearrangements. This is the immuneACCESS table as TCRdb keeps it, with only in-frame sequences that have V and J called. A part of the clones is gone; compared with another copy, unresolved V genes explain less than half, and the rest is unexplained. V and J calls and clone size are copied from that table; D and trimming were computed from the DNA. This sample is represented by approximately 150,000 clones; 79% of them were singletons. Roughly 8% of the sample comes from the top ten.

Broader findings and caveats from the paper: How much clinical and demographic metadata was included differed by source and by participant, and the metadata was provided uncurated.

In its sample, this clone was seen a few times. The antigen it recognizes is unknown. No per-base quality is available; no much larger clone lies one base away. One collaborating source in Seattle enrolled patients while the patients were actively infected and followed the patients over time throughout the course of disease. Whole blood was collected in K2EDTA tubes by collaborating institutions according to the institutions' own protocols. For TCRbeta analysis, collaborator samples were shipped as frozen whole blood, as isolated PBMCs, or as DNA extracted from either sample type. The CDR3 measures 15 amino acids from cysteine to phenylalanine. Only the CDR3 DNA stays, 45 bases, in frame from base 1. CDR1 and CDR2 were assigned from the germline V gene as SGHVS and FQNEAQ. V is reduced by 4 bases and J by 5 bases, leaving a spacing of 18 bases between them.

Input material: peripheral blood. This TCR was sampled from an older woman with COVID-19, enrolled during active disease. Rearrangement joined TRBV7-8 to TRBJ2-7; D gene: possibly TRBD1, on 5 matching bases. The nucleotide sequence is TGTGCCAGCAGCTCCTTTTGGGCAGGGCGCAACGAGCAGTACTTC. This sequence encodes CASSSFWAGRNEQYF.